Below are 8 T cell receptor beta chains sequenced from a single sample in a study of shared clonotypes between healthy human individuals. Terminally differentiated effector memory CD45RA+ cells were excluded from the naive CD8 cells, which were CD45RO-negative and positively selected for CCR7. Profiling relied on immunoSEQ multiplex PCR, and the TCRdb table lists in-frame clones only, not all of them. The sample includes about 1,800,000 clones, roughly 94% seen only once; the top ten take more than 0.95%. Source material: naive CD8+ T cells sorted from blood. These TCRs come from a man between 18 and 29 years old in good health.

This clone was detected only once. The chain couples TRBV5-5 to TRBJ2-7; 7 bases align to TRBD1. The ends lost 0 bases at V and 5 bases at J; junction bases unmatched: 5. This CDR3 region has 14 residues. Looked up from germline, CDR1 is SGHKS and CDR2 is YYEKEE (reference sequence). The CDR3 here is CASSLGQGLDEQYF. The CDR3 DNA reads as TGTGCCAGCAGCTTGGGACAGGGCCTGGACGAGCAGTACTTC.

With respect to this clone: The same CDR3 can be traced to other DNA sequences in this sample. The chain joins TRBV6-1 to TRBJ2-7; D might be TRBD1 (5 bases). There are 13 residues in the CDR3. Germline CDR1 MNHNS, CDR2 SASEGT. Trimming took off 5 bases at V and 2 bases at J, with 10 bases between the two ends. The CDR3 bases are TGTGCCAGCAGTCTCGACAGAACCTACGAGCAGTACTTC. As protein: CASSLDRTYEQYF.

As DNA, the CDR3 is TGCGCCTTTTCGAACACTGAAGCTTTCTTT. Protein: CAFSNTEAFF. This rearrangement joins TRBV10-1 to TRBJ1-1, with D hard to call. This CDR3 has 10 amino acids. The ends were cut back, 11 bases at V and 1 base at J, with 5 bases in the middle. Germline assignment: CDR1 WNHNN and CDR2 SYGVQD (reference sequence).

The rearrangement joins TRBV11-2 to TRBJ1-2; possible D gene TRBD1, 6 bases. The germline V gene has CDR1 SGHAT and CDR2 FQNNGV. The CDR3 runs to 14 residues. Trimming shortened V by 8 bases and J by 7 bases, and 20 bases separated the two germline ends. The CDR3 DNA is TGTGCCAGCGGATTGTCGGGGGGGCTACTTGGCTACACCTTC. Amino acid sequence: CASGLSGGLLGYTF.

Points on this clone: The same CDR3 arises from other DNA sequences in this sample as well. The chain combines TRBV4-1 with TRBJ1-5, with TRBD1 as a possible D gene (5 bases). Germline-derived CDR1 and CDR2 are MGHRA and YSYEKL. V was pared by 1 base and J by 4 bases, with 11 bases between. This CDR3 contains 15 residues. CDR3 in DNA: TGCGCCAGCAGCCAAGGCCAGGGCCTAAATCAGCCCCAGCATTTT. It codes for CASSQGQGLNQPQHF.

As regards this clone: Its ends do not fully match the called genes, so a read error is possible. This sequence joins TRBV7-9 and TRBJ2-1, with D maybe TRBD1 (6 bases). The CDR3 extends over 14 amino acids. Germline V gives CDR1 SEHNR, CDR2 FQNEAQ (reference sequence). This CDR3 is CASGSIGGYSEQFF. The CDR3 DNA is TGTGCCAGCGGCTCGATAGGGGGTTACAGTGAGCAGTTCTTC. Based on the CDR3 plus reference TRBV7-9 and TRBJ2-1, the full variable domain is DTGVSQNPRHKITKRGQNVTFRCDPISEHNRLYWYRQTLGQGPEFLTYFQNEAQLEKSRLLSDRFSAERPKGSFSTLEIQRTEQGDSAMYLCASGSIGGYSEQFFGPGTRLTVL.

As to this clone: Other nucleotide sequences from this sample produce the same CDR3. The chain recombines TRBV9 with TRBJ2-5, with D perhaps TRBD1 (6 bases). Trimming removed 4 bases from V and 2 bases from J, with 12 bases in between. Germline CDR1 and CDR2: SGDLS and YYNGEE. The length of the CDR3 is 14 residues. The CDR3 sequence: CASSSSGTQETQYF. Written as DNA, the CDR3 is TGTGCCAGCAGCTCGTCCGGGACACAAGAGACCCAGTACTTC.

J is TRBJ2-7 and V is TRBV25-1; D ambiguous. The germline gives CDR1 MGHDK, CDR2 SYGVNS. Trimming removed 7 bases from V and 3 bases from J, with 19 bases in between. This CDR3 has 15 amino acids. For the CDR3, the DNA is TGTGCCAGCACCCCCGGTTGGGATAGTTTCTACGAGCAGTACTTC. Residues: CASTPGWDSFYEQYF.